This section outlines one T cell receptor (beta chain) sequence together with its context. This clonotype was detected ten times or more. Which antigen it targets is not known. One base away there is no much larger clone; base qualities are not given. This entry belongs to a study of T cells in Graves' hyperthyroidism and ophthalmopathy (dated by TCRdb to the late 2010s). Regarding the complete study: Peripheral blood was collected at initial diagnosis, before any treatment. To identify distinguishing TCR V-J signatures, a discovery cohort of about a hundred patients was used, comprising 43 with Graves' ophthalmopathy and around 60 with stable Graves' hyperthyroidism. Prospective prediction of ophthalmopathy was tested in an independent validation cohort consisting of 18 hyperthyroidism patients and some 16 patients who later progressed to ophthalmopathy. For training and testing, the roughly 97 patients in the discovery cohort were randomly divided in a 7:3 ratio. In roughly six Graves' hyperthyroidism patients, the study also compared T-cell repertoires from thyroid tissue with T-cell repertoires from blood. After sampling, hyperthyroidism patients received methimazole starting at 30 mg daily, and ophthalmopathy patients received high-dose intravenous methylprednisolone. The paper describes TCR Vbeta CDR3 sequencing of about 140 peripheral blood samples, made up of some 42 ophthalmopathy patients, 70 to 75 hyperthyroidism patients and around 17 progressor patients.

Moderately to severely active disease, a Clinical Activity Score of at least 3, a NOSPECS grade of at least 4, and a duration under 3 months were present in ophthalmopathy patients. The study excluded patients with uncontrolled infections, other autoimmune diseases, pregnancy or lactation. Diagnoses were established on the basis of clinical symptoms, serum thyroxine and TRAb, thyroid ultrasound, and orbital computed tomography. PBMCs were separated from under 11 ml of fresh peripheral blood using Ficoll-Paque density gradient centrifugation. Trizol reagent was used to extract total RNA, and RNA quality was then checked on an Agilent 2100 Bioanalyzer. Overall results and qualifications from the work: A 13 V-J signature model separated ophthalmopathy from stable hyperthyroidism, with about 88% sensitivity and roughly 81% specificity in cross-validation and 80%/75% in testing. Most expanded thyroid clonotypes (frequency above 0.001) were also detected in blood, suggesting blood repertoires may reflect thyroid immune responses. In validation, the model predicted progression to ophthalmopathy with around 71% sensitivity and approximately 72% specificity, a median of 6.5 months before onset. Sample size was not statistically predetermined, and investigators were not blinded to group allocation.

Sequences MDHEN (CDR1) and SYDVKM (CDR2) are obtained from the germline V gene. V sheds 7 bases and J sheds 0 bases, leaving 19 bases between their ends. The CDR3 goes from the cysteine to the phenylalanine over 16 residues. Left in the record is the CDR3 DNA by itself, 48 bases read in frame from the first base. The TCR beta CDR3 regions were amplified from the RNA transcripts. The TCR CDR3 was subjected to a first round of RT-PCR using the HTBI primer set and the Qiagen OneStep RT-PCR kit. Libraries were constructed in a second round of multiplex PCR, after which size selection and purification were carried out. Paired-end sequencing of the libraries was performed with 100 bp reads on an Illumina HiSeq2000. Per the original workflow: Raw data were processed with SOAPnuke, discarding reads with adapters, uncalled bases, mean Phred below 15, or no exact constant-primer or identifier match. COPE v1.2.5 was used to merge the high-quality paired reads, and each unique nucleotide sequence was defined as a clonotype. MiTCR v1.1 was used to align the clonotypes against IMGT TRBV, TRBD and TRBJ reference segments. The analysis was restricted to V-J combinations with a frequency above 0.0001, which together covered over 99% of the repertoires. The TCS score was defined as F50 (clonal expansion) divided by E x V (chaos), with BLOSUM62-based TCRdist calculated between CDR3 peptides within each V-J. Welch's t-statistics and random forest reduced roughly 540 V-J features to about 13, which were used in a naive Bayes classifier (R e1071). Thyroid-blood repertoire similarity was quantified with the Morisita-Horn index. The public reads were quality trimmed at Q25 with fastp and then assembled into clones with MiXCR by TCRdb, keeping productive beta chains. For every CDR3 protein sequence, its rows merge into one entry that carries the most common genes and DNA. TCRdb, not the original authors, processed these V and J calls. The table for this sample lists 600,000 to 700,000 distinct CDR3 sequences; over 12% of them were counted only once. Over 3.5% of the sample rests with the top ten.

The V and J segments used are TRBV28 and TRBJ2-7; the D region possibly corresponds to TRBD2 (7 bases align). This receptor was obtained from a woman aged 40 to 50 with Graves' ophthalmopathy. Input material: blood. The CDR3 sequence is CASTKGGEASSYEQYF. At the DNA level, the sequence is TGTGCCAGCACCAAAGGGGGGGAGGCAAGCTCCTACGAGCAGTACTTC.